The rows below give T cell receptor beta chains drawn from one sample of a study of cytomegalovirus exposure and HLA in healthy donors. Profiling relied on immunoSEQ multiplex PCR, and the TCRdb table lists in-frame clones only, not all of them. This table holds about 180,000 clones, 70% to 85% found once. Sequenced sample: PBMCs. These receptors were collected from a woman aged 40 to 50 in good health and CMV-seronegative. CDR3s include the opening cysteine and the closing phenylalanine or tryptophan. The D gene is left open where the match is weak. A row's size may be missing; if present it is once, few, many or a size class.

size	V	D	J	CDR3	DNA
.	TRBV5-4	TRBD1	TRBJ2-7	CASSLVPGTGNEQYF	TGTGCCAGCAGCCTGGTCCCCGGGACAGGCAACGAGCAGTACTTC
.	TRBV28	TRBD2	TRBJ2-7	CASSHLRTSGRDEQYF	TGTGCCAGCAGCCACCTCAGGACTAGCGGGAGGGACGAGCAGTACTTC
.	TRBV29-1	TRBD1	TRBJ1-2	CSAQKGAYYGYTF	TGCAGCGCACAAAAGGGGGCGTACTATGGCTACACCTTC
.	TRBV30	TRBD1	TRBJ2-3	CARRQGTDTQYF	TGTGCCCGCCGACAGGGGACAGATACGCAGTATTTT
.	TRBV28	TRBD2	TRBJ2-3	CASNTLSGRTDTQYF	TGTGCCAGCAATACGCTTAGCGGGAGAACAGATACGCAGTATTTT
.	TRBV2	TRBD2	TRBJ2-1	CASSATSGRANEQFF	TGTGCCAGCAGTGCCACTAGCGGGAGGGCCAATGAGCAGTTCTTC
.	TRBV27	TRBD2	TRBJ2-5	CASSLVYREEVQYF	TGTGCCAGCAGTTTAGTGTACCGGGAGGAAGTCCAGTACTTC
.	TRBV29-1	.	TRBJ1-1	CSVGWGEGNTEAFF	TGCAGCGTTGGGTGGGGGGAAGGAAACACTGAAGCTTTCTTT
.	TRBV11-3	TRBD1	TRBJ1-3	CASSLRQGLGGNTIYF	TGTGCCAGCAGCCTGCGACAGGGGCTAGGTGGAAACACCATATATTTT
.	TRBV7-9	.	TRBJ1-1	CASSLGSPGYTEAFF	TGTGCCAGCAGCTTAGGTTCGCCAGGGTACACTGAAGCTTTCTTT
.	TRBV29-1	.	TRBJ1-1	CSVVRQANTEAFF	TGCAGCGTTGTTAGACAGGCGAACACTGAAGCTTTCTTT
.	TRBV6-6	TRBD2	TRBJ2-1	CASSLQGLAGYNEQFF	TGTGCCAGCAGTCTTCAGGGACTAGCGGGTTACAATGAGCAGTTCTTC
.	TRBV25-1	.	TRBJ1-4	CASRQGFNEKLFF	TGTGCCAGCAGACAGGGCTTTAATGAAAAACTGTTTTTT
.	TRBV30	.	TRBJ1-5	CAWGAVNKNQPQHF	TGTGCCTGGGGTGCGGTAAATAAGAATCAGCCCCAGCATTTT
.	TRBV19	TRBD1	TRBJ2-7	CASGDRNYEQYF	TGTGCCAGTGGGGACAGGAACTACGAGCAGTACTTC
.	TRBV7-2	TRBD2	TRBJ2-1	CASSFVGTSGNEQFF	TGTGCCAGCAGCTTCGTTGGAACTAGCGGTAATGAGCAGTTCTTC
.	TRBV9	.	TRBJ1-1	CASSGGGQALGAFF	TGTGCCAGCAGCGGGGGGGGCCAGGCCCTCGGGGCTTTCTTT
.	TRBV2	TRBD2	TRBJ2-3	CASSERAGGSDTQYF	TGTGCCAGCAGTGAAAGAGCGGGAGGGTCAGATACGCAGTATTTT
.	TRBV2	.	TRBJ2-7	CASSEALQGSFYEQYF	TGTGCCAGCAGTGAAGCTTTGCAGGGATCCTTCTACGAGCAGTACTTC
.	TRBV6-6	.	TRBJ1-2	CASSYSGGDGYTF	TGTGCCAGCAGTTACTCTGGAGGGGATGGCTACACCTTC
.	TRBV29-1	TRBD2	TRBJ2-3	CSVELGEGTDTQYF	TGCAGCGTTGAACTCGGGGAGGGGACAGATACGCAGTATTTT
.	TRBV12-2	.	TRBJ1-1	CASRQPGSGPNTEAFF	TGTGCAAGTCGCCAACCGGGATCAGGTCCGAACACTGAAGCTTTCTTT
.	TRBV28	.	TRBJ2-2	CASSLLQSGTGELFF	TGTGCCAGCAGTTTGCTACAGTCAGGCACCGGGGAGCTGTTTTTT
.	TRBV5-6	.	TRBJ1-3	CASSLGATIYF	TGTGCCAGCAGCTTGGGGGCCACCATATATTTT
.	TRBV18	.	TRBJ2-4	CASSPGRRGFGDIQYF	TGTGCCAGCTCACCAGGCCGGCGGGGCTTTGGGGACATTCAGTACTTC
once	TRBV6-6	TRBD1	TRBJ2-2	CASSSHRGPDTGELFF	TGTGCCAGCAGTTCACACAGGGGGCCGGACACCGGGGAGCTGTTTTTT
.	TRBV5-4	.	TRBJ2-5	CASSRGGQGETQYF	TGTGCCAGCAGCCGGGGGGGACAGGGAGAGACCCAGTACTTC
.	TRBV4-3	TRBD2	TRBJ2-3	CASSQGLGLLAGDTDTQYF	TGCGCCAGCAGCCAAGGATTGGGGCTACTAGCGGGAGACACAGATACGCAGTATTTT
once	TRBV28	.	TRBJ2-5	CASSYAGLYQETQYF	TGTGCCAGCAGTTACGCAGGATTGTACCAAGAGACCCAGTACTTC
.	TRBV15	TRBD2	TRBJ2-2	CATSRDRRDYHNTGELFF	TGTGCCACCAGCAGAGACCGCCGGGACTATCATAACACCGGGGAGCTGTTTTTT
.	TRBV11-2	.	TRBJ2-2	CASSLLFQGSLGELFF	TGTGCCAGCAGCTTGTTGTTCCAGGGTAGTCTCGGGGAGCTGTTTTTT
.	TRBV4-3	.	TRBJ2-3	CASSQDRGSGRDTQYF	TGCGCCAGCAGCCAAGATAGGGGTAGCGGAAGAGATACGCAGTATTTT
.	TRBV5-4	.	TRBJ1-2	CASSSGINYGYTF	TGTGCCAGCAGCTCCGGGATTAACTATGGCTACACCTTC
.	TRBV7-2	TRBD1	TRBJ1-2	CASSPFPGQGNYGYTF	TGTGCCAGCAGCCCATTCCCGGGACAGGGGAACTATGGCTACACCTTC
few	TRBV28	TRBD1	TRBJ1-1	CATGTGGVSEAFF	TGTGCCACCGGGACAGGGGGTGTTTCTGAAGCTTTCTTT
.	TRBV30	.	TRBJ1-2	CAWGGLHGYTF	TGTGCCTGGGGGGGGTTGCATGGCTACACCTTC
.	TRBV5-8	.	TRBJ2-1	CASSLGATYYNEQFF	TGTGCCAGCAGCTTGGGAGCTACCTACTACAATGAGCAGTTCTTC
.	TRBV4-1	.	TRBJ1-2	CASSRQTGLNYGYTF	TGCGCCAGCAGTCGTCAGACAGGCCTTAACTATGGCTACACCTTC
.	TRBV2	TRBD2	TRBJ2-5	CASKREGLVETQYF	TGTGCCAGCAAACGGGAGGGCCTCGTGGAGACCCAGTACTTC
.	TRBV6-5	TRBD1	TRBJ1-2	CASSLTGGHGYTF	TGTGCCAGCAGTTTGACAGGGGGCCATGGCTACACCTTC
.	TRBV7-2	.	TRBJ2-6	CASSLLRGWNSGANVLTF	TGTGCCAGCAGCTTACTGCGAGGGTGGAACTCTGGGGCCAACGTCCTGACTTTC
.	TRBV6-1	TRBD1	TRBJ1-1	CASSEAIGQGALPGLNTEAFF	TGTGCCAGCAGTGAAGCGATCGGACAGGGGGCTCTACCGGGTTTGAACACTGAAGCTTTCTTT
.	TRBV6-5	.	TRBJ2-5	CASSYGSPGTQYF	TGTGCCAGCAGTTACGGCAGCCCGGGGACCCAGTACTTC
.	TRBV18	TRBD1	TRBJ1-6	CASSPDSTGTGNNSPLHF	TGTGCCAGCTCACCCGACTCAACAGGGACAGGGAATAATTCACCCCTCCACTTT
.	TRBV28	TRBD1	TRBJ1-4	CASSSPGTGEKLFF	TGTGCCAGCAGTTCCCCCGGGACAGGTGAAAAACTGTTTTTT
.	TRBV5-1	.	TRBJ2-3	CASSSGGFTDTQYF	TGCGCCAGCAGCAGCGGAGGGTTCACAGATACGCAGTATTTT
.	TRBV10-1	TRBD1	TRBJ1-1	CASSPTGARPEAFF	TGCGCCAGCAGCCCCACAGGGGCCCGTCCGGAAGCTTTCTTT
.	TRBV29-1	TRBD2	TRBJ2-4	CSVEEVGGGAKNIQYF	TGCAGCGTTGAAGAGGTTGGCGGGGGGGCCAAAAACATTCAGTACTTC
.	TRBV5-1	TRBD1	TRBJ1-2	CASTGGTGNYGYTF	TGCGCCAGCACCGGCGGGACAGGGAACTATGGCTACACCTTC